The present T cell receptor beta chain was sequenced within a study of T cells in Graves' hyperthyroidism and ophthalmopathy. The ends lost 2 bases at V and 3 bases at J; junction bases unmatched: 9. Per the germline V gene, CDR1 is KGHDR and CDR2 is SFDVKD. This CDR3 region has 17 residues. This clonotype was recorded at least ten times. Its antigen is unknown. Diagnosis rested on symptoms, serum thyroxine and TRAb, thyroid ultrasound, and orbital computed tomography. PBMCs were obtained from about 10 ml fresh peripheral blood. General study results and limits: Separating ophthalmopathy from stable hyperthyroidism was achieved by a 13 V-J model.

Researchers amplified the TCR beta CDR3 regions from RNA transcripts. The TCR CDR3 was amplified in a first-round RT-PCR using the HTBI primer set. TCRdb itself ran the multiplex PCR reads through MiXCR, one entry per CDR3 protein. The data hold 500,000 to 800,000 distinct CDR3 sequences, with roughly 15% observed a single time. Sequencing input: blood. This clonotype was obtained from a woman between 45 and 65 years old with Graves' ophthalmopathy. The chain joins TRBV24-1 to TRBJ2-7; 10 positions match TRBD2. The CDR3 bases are TGTGCCACCAGTGATTCAGATCAGGGGACTAGCGTCTACGAGCAGTACTTC. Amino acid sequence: CATSDSDQGTSVYEQYF.